Shown below are 28 T cell receptor beta chains from a single sample sequenced in a study of breast tumors, draining lymph nodes, adjacent tissues. Samples came from axillary lymph nodes draining the breast cancer. Each CDR3 protein is one row after TCRdb ran MiXCR on the multiplex PCR reads. The table records more than 200,000 distinct CDR3 sequences, roughly 30% of them present only once. The sample was axillary lymph node tissue. The receptor set was obtained from a female donor with breast cancer. Some clones in this sample may be carry-over from other donors' samples.

Remarks on this clonotype: This clone may be a read error of a much larger clone one base away. The V call is TRBV19, the J call TRBJ2-5, with D maybe TRBD1 (6 bases). The germline CDR1 and CDR2 sequences are LNHDA and SQIVND (reference sequence). CDR3 size: 15 residues. This CDR3 is CASSLSPDRQEAQYF. The DNA of the CDR3 is TGTGCCAGTAGCCTTTCCCCGGACAGACAAGAGGCCCAGTACTTC. Using reference TRBV19 and TRBJ2-5 for the parts outside the CDR3, the full variable domain is DGGITQSPKYLFRKEGQNVTLSCEQNLNHDAMYWYRQDPGQGLRLIYYSQIVNDFQKGDIAEGYSVSREKKESFPLTVTSAQKNPTAFYLCASSLSPDRQEAQYFGPGTRLLVL.

The chain joins TRBV25-1 to TRBJ2-5, with D perhaps TRBD1 or TRBD2 (6 bases each). The CDR3 has 18 residues. Germline V gene lookup returns CDR1 MGHDK and CDR2 SYGVNS. Trimming shortened V by 4 bases and J by 6 bases, and 27 bases separated the two germline ends. CDR3 bases: TGTGCCAGCAGTGCTAGCTTGCCCAGGGGCGGTGGGAGGAAGACCCAGTACTTC. Residues: CASSASLPRGGGRKTQYF.

This clonotype appeared many times. The chain carries TRBV13 and TRBJ2-7; maybe TRBD2 (5 bases). Germline CDR1 PRHDT, CDR2 FYEKMQ (reference sequence). V was trimmed by 2 bases and J by 2 bases, leaving 10 bases between them. CDR3 length: 14 amino acids. The CDR3 coding sequence is TGTGCCAGCAGCTTACCCGGGGAGCCCTACGAGCAGTACTTC. Amino acid sequence: CASSLPGEPYEQYF.

This clonotype was recorded many times. The chain employs TRBV11-3 and TRBJ1-6; no clear D. This CDR3 spans 14 amino acids. Germline V CDR1 and CDR2: SGHNT, YENEEA. V was pared by 0 bases and J by 9 bases, with 9 bases between. In nucleotides, the CDR3 is TGTGCCAGCAGCTTAGACTTTAGCGCTTCACCCCTCCACTTT. Its protein product is CASSLDFSASPLHF.

This chain joins TRBV6-5 and TRBJ1-1; D gene uncertain. The CDR3 contains 14 residues. Trimming removed 5 bases at V and 4 bases at J, with 14 bases between. Germline values: CDR1 MNHEY, CDR2 SVGAGI. CDR3 in DNA: TGTGCCAGCAGTCAAGAAAGGTTGAGCACTGAAGCTTTCTTT. Its protein product is CASSQERLSTEAFF.

Ten or more counts support this clonotype. This chain links TRBV10-2 with TRBJ2-7, with a tentative D call TRBD2 (5 bases). V dropped 2 bases and J dropped 6 bases, with 11 bases sitting between them. The CDR3 spans 13 residues. CDR1 is WSHSY, CDR2 SAAADI, per germline. The CDR3 DNA follows: TGCGCCAGCAGTGAGGGGAGCTGGGGCGAGCAGTACTTC. Its translation: CASSEGSWGEQYF.

The chain carries TRBV5-1 and TRBJ1-2, with D possibly TRBD1 on 6 matching bases. Germline-derived CDR1 and CDR2 are SGHRS and YFSETQ. The CDR3 sequence is 14 residues long. V was cut by 0 bases and J by 7 bases, with 13 bases left in between. This chain's CDR3 is CASSLDRAGLGYTF. In nucleotides, the CDR3 is TGCGCCAGCAGCTTGGACAGGGCAGGGCTTGGCTACACCTTC. Combining the CDR3 with reference TRBV5-1 and TRBJ1-2 gives the whole variable domain KAGVTQTPRYLIKTRGQQVTLSCSPISGHRSVSWYQQTPGQGLQFLFEYFSETQRNKGNFPGRFSGRQFSNSRSEMNVSTLELGDSALYLCASSLDRAGLGYTFGSGTRLTVV.

This clonotype was counted a few times. CDR3 bases: TGTGCCAGCTCACCGAGCGGACAGGGTGCAGATACGCAGTATTTT. Protein product: CASSPSGQGADTQYF. This sequence joins TRBV18 and TRBJ2-3, with TRBD1 matching 8 bases. V was clipped by 3 bases and J by 4 bases; unmatched bases: 6. The CDR3 has 15 residues. CDR1 and CDR2 from the germline V gene are KGHSH and LQKENI.

The table lists this clonotype with many counts. This sequence joins TRBV5-6 and TRBJ2-3, with D tentatively TRBD2 (6 bases). The CDR3 has 15 residues. The germline V gene encodes CDR1 SGHDT and CDR2 YYEEEE. Trimming removed 4 bases at V and 5 bases at J, with 17 bases between. CDR3 region: CASSHRRARRDTQYF. CDR3 DNA sequence: TGTGCCAGCAGCCACCGGAGGGCCCGTCGAGATACGCAGTATTTT.

This clonotype has a count of ten or more. The genes are TRBV30 and TRBJ1-2, with D tentatively TRBD1 (6 bases). V lost 0 bases to trimming and J lost 5 bases, with 13 bases between them. In germline, CDR1 is GTSNPN, CDR2 SVGIG (reference sequence). The CDR3 length is 14 residues. CDR3 protein: CAWSVRGKGYGYTF. The CDR3 region has the DNA TGTGCCTGGAGTGTTAGGGGGAAGGGGTATGGCTACACCTTC.

This clonotype has at least ten counts. The chain links TRBV20-1 to TRBJ2-2; weak D call: TRBD1 (5 bases). The CDR3 loop spans 15 amino acids. Germline-derived CDR1 and CDR2 are DFQATT and SNEGSKA (reference sequence). Between the trimmed V and J ends, which lost 4 bases and 0 bases, there was a span of 12 bases. The chain's CDR3 is CSAKHGATNTGELFF. The CDR3 nucleotides read TGCAGTGCTAAACATGGGGCCACGAACACCGGGGAGCTGTTTTTT.

Turning to this clonotype: Mismatch with germline at one junction end may stem from a read error. J is TRBJ1-5 and V is TRBV28; D perhaps matches TRBD1 (5 bases). The CDR3 covers 14 residues. CDR1 is MDHEN and CDR2 is SYDVKM in the germline V gene. The CDR3 DNA is TGTGCCAGCAGTTTATGGGGGCGCAAACAGCCCCAGCATTTT. It translates to CASSLWGRKQPQHF. Together with reference TRBV28 and TRBJ1-5, the CDR3 gives the full variable domain: DVKVTQSSRYLVKRTGEKVFLECVQDMDHENMFWYRQDPGLGLRLIYFSYDVKMKEKGDIPEGYSVSREKKERFSLILESASTNQTSMYLCASSLWGRKQPQHFGDGTRLSIL.

This clonotype showed up many times. V and J are TRBV30 and TRBJ2-1; D not certain. Trimming took off 3 bases at V and 6 bases at J, with 12 bases between the two ends. Germline loops: CDR1 GTSNPN, CDR2 SVGIG (reference sequence). The CDR3 consists of 13 residues. CDR3 nucleotides: TGTGCCTGGAGCCAAGGGTTCCGCAATGAGCAGTTCTTC. Protein: CAWSQGFRNEQFF.

CDR3: CASSFAGTTNTEAFF. In nucleotides, the CDR3 is TGCGCCAGCAGCTTTGCCGGGACAACGAACACTGAAGCTTTCTTT. V gene TRBV5-1 combines with J gene TRBJ1-1; maybe TRBD1 (6 bases). Germline CDR1 is SGHRS and CDR2 is YFSETQ. Trimming pared 2 bases from V and 1 base from J, leaving 12 bases between. CDR3 length: 15 residues. The complete variable domain, with remaining parts taken from reference TRBV5-1 and TRBJ1-1, reads KAGVTQTPRYLIKTRGQQVTLSCSPISGHRSVSWYQQTPGQGLQFLFEYFSETQRNKGNFPGRFSGRQFSNSRSEMNVSTLELGDSALYLCASSFAGTTNTEAFFGQGTRLTVV.

About this clonotype itself: Just one base apart from a much larger clone, this may be a read error. V and J are TRBV6-6 and TRBJ2-7; D might be TRBD2 (5 bases). Per germline, CDR1 MNHNY and CDR2 SVGAGI (reference sequence). The CDR3 contains 14 residues. The CDR3 DNA reads TGTGTCAGCAGTCACTCTTTTAGCGCCGCTGAGCAGTACTTC. This translates into CVSSHSFSAAEQYF.

This clonotype was detected many times. The chain joins TRBV29-1 to TRBJ2-3; D is possibly TRBD1 or TRBD2 (6 bases each). Trimming cost V 7 bases and J 0 bases, with 14 bases left between them. The CDR3 extends over 14 amino acids. Germline V gene sequence: CDR1 SQVTM, CDR2 ANQGSEA. CDR3 region: CSARGAYSTDTQYF. The CDR3 coding sequence is TGCAGCGCTAGGGGGGCGTATAGCACAGATACGCAGTATTTT.

The chain uses TRBV30 and TRBJ2-3; tentative D call: TRBD2 (6 bases). Per germline, CDR1 GTSNPN and CDR2 SVGIG (reference sequence). V was trimmed by 3 bases and J by 5 bases, leaving 15 bases between them. This CDR3 has 14 amino acids. This CDR3 is CAWRFGGGRDTQYF. The CDR3 DNA reads as TGTGCCTGGAGGTTTGGGGGAGGAAGAGATACGCAGTATTTT.

The table lists this clonotype with many counts. V is TRBV5-4 and J is TRBJ2-2; D is unresolved. Trimming took 2 bases from V and 0 from J, leaving 8 bases between them. The CDR3 length is 15 residues. The V gene's germline CDR1 is SGHNT and CDR2 YYREEE (reference sequence). CDR3 DNA sequence: TGTGCCAGCAGCTTTTACACCTCGAACACCGGGGAGCTGTTTTTT. Its protein product is CASSFYTSNTGELFF.

Many counts were recorded for this clonotype. V is TRBV14 and J is TRBJ2-1; D is unclear. This CDR3 comprises 13 residues. V lost 2 bases and J lost 10, with 12 bases in between. Per germline, CDR1 SGHDN and CDR2 FVKESK. CDR3 sequence reads: CASSQSGVNEQFF. CDR3 nucleotide sequence: TGTGCCAGCAGCCAATCGGGTGTGAACGAGCAGTTCTTC.

This clonotype occurred many times. The chain uses TRBV30 and TRBJ1-2; D might be TRBD1 (6 bases). V was pared by 1 base and J by 9 bases, with 9 bases between. Germline assignment: CDR1 GTSNPN and CDR2 SVGIG (reference sequence). The CDR3 spans 11 residues. This chain's CDR3 is CAWSDRVRYTF. In nucleotides, the CDR3 is TGTGCCTGGAGTGACAGGGTACGCTACACCTTC.

Ten or more counts support this clonotype. The chain uses TRBV3-1 and TRBJ2-7; D is ambiguous. The CDR3 is made up of 11 amino acids. V shed 6 bases and J shed 0 bases, with 3 bases lying between them. The germline CDR1 and CDR2 sequences are LGHDT and YNNKEL (reference sequence). CDR3 residues: CASSYSYEQYF. In nucleotides, the CDR3 is TGTGCCAGCAGTTACTCCTACGAGCAGTACTTC.

Details on this clonotype: Without the conserved terminal phenylalanine or tryptophan, this CDR3 likely stems from a read error. The chain has TRBV27 and TRBJ1-3, with D unresolved. The V end lost 4 bases, the J end lost 3 bases, and 1 base lay between the germline ends. CDR3 length: 11 residues. Germline CDR1 and CDR2: MNHEY and SMNVEV (reference sequence). CDR3 protein: CASSYGNTIYV. CDR3 sequence (DNA): TGTGCCAGCAGTTATGGAAACACCATATATGTT.

This clonotype was counted only a few times. This may be a read error: a much more frequent sequence differs by one nucleotide. The CDR3 region has the DNA TGCAGTGCACCTTCCGGCGGCTTAGCGGCGTCACAAGAGACCCAGTACTTC. This encodes CSAPSGGLAASQETQYF. The rearrangement uses TRBV20-1 and TRBJ2-5; tentative D call: TRBD2 (6 bases). The V and J ends lost 6 bases and 2 bases respectively, with 25 bases between them. The CDR3 has 17 residues. Germline assignment: CDR1 DFQATT and CDR2 SNEGSKA (reference sequence).

With respect to this clonotype: It may be a read error: a sequence one base away is much more abundant. J is TRBJ1-3 and V is TRBV3-1; no definite D call. The CDR3 consists of 16 residues. Germline-derived CDR1 and CDR2 are LGHDT and YNNKEL (reference sequence). The CDR3 DNA is TGTACCAGCAGCCAAGAAGGTGCAAGCTCTGGAAACACCATATATTTT. This codes for CTSSQEGASSGNTIYF. Drawing the rest from reference TRBV3-1 and TRBJ1-3, the complete variable domain is DTAVSQTPKYLVTQMGNDKSIKCEQNLGHDTMYWYKQDSKKFLKIMFSYNNKELIINETVPNRFSPKSPDKAHLNLHINSLELGDSAVYFCTSSQEGASSGNTIYFGEGSWLTVV.

A few counts support this clonotype. CDR3 protein: CASTRAGLNTEAFF. CDR3 nucleotide sequence: TGTGCCAGCACTCGAGCGGGTCTGAACACTGAAGCTTTCTTT. The rearrangement joins TRBV12-3 or TRBV12-4 to TRBJ1-1; D gene uncertain. Trimming took 7 bases from V and 0 from J, leaving 12 bases between them. The CDR3 length is 14 residues.

This clonotype was counted ten times or more. This may stem from a read error, because a much larger clone lies one nucleotide away. The chain has TRBV20-1 and TRBJ1-6; 9 nucleotides line up with TRBD1. The germline V gene encodes CDR1 DFQATT and CDR2 SNEGSKA (reference sequence). This CDR3 contains 12 residues. CDR3 DNA sequence: TGCAGTGCCGGACAGGGGAATTCACCCCCCCACTTT. Protein product: CSAGQGNSPPHF.

Turning to this clonotype: This may stem from a read error, because a much larger clone lies one nucleotide away. V usage is TRBV24-1 and J usage is TRBJ2-5; D is uncertain. From germline, CDR1 is KGHDR and CDR2 SFDVKD. The CDR3 consists of 13 residues. V was cut by 6 bases and J by 4 bases, with 11 bases left in between. Here the CDR3 DNA reads TGTGCCACCAGTTTGAGATTGTTAGAGACCCAGTACTTC. Protein product: CATSLRLLETQYF.

This clonotype was recorded at least ten times. The chain has TRBV2 and TRBJ2-2; maybe TRBD2 (5 bases). V lost 9 bases and J 7 bases, leaving 18 bases between the germline ends. The CDR3 has 14 amino acids. Germline values: CDR1 SNHLY, CDR2 FYNNEI. CDR3 in DNA: TGTGCCAGTACGGTTTTAGCGTGGGTCGGGGAGCTGTTTTTT. The encoded protein is CASTVLAWVGELFF.